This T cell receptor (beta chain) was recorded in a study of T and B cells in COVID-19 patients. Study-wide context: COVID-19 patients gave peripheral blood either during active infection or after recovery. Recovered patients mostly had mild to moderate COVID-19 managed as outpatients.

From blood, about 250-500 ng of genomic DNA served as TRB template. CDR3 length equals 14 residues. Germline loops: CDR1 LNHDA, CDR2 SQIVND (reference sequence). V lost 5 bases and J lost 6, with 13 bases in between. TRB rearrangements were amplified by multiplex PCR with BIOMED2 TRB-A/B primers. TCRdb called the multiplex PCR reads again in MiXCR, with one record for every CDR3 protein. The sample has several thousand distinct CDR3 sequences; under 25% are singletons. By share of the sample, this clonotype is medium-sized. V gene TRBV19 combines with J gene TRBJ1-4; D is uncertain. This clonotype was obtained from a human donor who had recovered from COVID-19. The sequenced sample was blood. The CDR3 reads CASSARGRHEKLFF. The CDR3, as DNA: TGTGCCAGTAGTGCCCGTGGGAGGCATGAAAAACTGTTTTTT. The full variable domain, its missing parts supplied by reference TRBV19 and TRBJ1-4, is DGGITQSPKYLFRKEGQNVTLSCEQNLNHDAMYWYRQDPGQGLRLIYYSQIVNDFQKGDIAEGYSVSREKKESFPLTVTSAQKNPTAFYLCASSARGRHEKLFFGSGTQLSVL.